A selection of T cell receptor beta chains follows, all from one sample in a study of blood T cells in healthy people across ages. TCRdb independently ran MiXCR on the 5' RACE reads; one entry per CDR3 protein. The sample contains about a million distinct CDR3 sequences, roughly 51% of which appear only once. Sequenced input: blood. These receptors were collected from a woman in her sixties or seventies in good health. The CDR3 runs from the conserved cysteine through the conserved F or W.

J gene	V gene	CDR3 protein
TRBJ2-6	TRBV7-3	CASSRTGVGANVLTF
TRBJ2-3	TRBV4-3	CASSQEGGPLADTQYF
TRBJ1-2	TRBV25-1	CASSVGGGYTF
TRBJ1-1	TRBV5-6	CASSLGETGRTEAFF
TRBJ2-3	TRBV20-1	CSATTTDTQYF
TRBJ2-7	TRBV7-9	CASSLSVLGRGEPTYEQYF
TRBJ2-1	TRBV29-1	CSERTGGPYNEQFF
TRBJ2-1	TRBV20-1	CSARVAASYNEQFF
TRBJ1-4	TRBV6-5	CASSYSTTPPNEKLFF
TRBJ1-4	TRBV7-2	CASSLKGKDEKLFF
TRBJ2-1	TRBV20-1	CSASGGRGTGNEQFF
TRBJ2-3	TRBV27	CASRFEGMGYTQYF
TRBJ2-7	TRBV27	CASSPDPYYEQYF
TRBJ2-5	TRBV14	CASSQVASGRGRPYF
TRBJ2-7	TRBV6-1	CASGVSSGGFYEQYF
TRBJ2-7	TRBV7-9	CASSSSGSSSEQYF
TRBJ1-2	TRBV15	CATSGPNPVYGYTF
TRBJ2-7	TRBV19	CASSILSGAEIPTTEQYF
TRBJ2-7	TRBV12-3/TRBV12-4	CASSNPHRDRVHEQYF
TRBJ2-1	TRBV20-1	CSATGGTYNEQFF
TRBJ2-1	TRBV20-1	CSVPGGIREQFF
TRBJ1-1	TRBV29-1	CSVRGVRGTSTEAFF
TRBJ2-1	TRBV4-3	CASSQLLAYEQFF
TRBJ2-7	TRBV11-2	CASSQKDGPYEQYF
TRBJ1-1	TRBV28	CASSSQGLEAFF
TRBJ2-7	TRBV28	CASSPDRALTYEQYF
TRBJ2-1	TRBV29-1	CSVENNSYEQFF
TRBJ1-1	TRBV28	CASPPGHGANTEAFF
TRBJ2-3	TRBV29-1	CSVGQGAGDTQYF
TRBJ2-1	TRBV7-8	CASVHSGIGNEQFF
TRBJ2-3	TRBV25-1	CASSEFQGFTDTQYF
TRBJ2-1	TRBV10-1	CASSPGLAGVVDNEQFF
TRBJ1-5	TRBV12-3/TRBV12-4	CASTFTGNQPQHF
TRBJ2-3	TRBV10-3	CAISDPGEKGTDTQYF
TRBJ1-4	TRBV4-3	CASSQNGQLVATNEKLFF
TRBJ1-1	TRBV20-1	CSAFGWGEAFF
TRBJ2-1	TRBV20-1	CSARDPGTPYNEQFF
TRBJ2-4	TRBV7-9	CASSWARDRGPGKQYF